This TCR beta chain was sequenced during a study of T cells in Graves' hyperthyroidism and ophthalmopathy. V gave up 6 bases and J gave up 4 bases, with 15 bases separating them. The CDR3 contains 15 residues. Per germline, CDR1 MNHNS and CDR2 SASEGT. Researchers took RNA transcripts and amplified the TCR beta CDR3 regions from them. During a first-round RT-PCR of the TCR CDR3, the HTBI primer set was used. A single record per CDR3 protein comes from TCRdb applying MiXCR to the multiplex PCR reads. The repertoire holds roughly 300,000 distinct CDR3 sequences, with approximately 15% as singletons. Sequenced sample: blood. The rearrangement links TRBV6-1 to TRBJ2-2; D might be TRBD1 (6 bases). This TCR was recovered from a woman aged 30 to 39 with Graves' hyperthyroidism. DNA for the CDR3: TGTGCCAGCAGCTTTGGACAGACTATCACCGGGGAGCTGTTTTTT. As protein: CASSFGQTITGELFF.